These 14 T cell receptor beta chains were all obtained from the same sample, sequenced in a study of metastatic and nonmetastatic thyroid tumors. Ahead of thyroid surgery, no patient had received treatment of any kind. TCRdb ran MiXCR on the PCR reads. The table includes more than 10,000 clones, about 12% detected once. Input material: blood. Receptors originate from a female donor with papillary thyroid cancer or a benign thyroid nodule (not recorded which). Some clones in this sample may be carry-over from other donors' samples.

This clone has just a few counts. The chain uses TRBV27 and TRBJ1-2; D remains ambiguous. V was trimmed by 5 bases and J by 3 bases, leaving 10 bases between them. This CDR3 is 13 amino acids long. Germline V lookup: CDR1 MNHEY, CDR2 SMNVEV (reference sequence). CDR3 sequence: CASSPRNDYGYTF. The DNA for the CDR3 is TGTGCCAGCAGTCCCAGAAATGACTATGGCTACACCTTC.

The chain recombines TRBV6-2 or TRBV6-3 with TRBJ1-6, with a tentative D call TRBD1 (5 bases). V lost 5 bases, J lost 4 bases, and 9 bases lay in between. The CDR3 runs 14 residues. Germline lookup yields CDR1 MNHEY and CDR2 SVGEGT. CDR3 nucleotide sequence: TGTGCCAGCAGTCCCCGACAGTATAATTCACCCCTCCACTTT. This sequence encodes CASSPRQYNSPLHF.

This clone was recorded many times. The chain combines TRBV7-8 with TRBJ2-6, with no clear D. Between the trimmed V and J ends, which lost 5 bases and 1 base, there was a span of 9 bases. The CDR3 is 15 residues long. Germline CDR1 SGHVS, CDR2 FQNEAQ. CDR3 in DNA: TGTGCCAGCAGCCAGGACGGTTCTGGGGCCAACGTCCTGACTTTC. This sequence encodes CASSQDGSGANVLTF.

This clone occurred many times. The CDR3 here is CAWRGGGINYGYTF. In nucleotides, the CDR3 is TGTGCCTGGAGGGGTGGAGGAATTAACTATGGCTACACCTTC. This sequence joins TRBV30 and TRBJ1-2; D remains unclear. Between the trimmed V and J ends, which lost 3 bases and 1 base, there was a span of 12 bases. This CDR3 is built from 14 residues. Germline V gene lookup returns CDR1 GTSNPN and CDR2 SVGIG (reference sequence).

This chain connects TRBV6-1 to TRBJ2-7, with D perhaps assigned TRBD1 or TRBD2 (5 bases each). V shed 6 bases and J shed 3 bases, with 12 bases lying between them. The CDR3 has 13 amino acids. Germline V CDR1 and CDR2: MNHNS, SASEGT. DNA of the CDR3: TGTGCCAGCAGATCAGGGAGCTACTACGAGCAGTACTTC. Encoded protein: CASRSGSYYEQYF.

This chain links TRBV20-1 with TRBJ2-1, with 8 bases aligning to TRBD2. Germline CDR1 reads DFQATT; CDR2 reads SNEGSKA (reference sequence). The CDR3 consists of 15 residues. Trimming removed 1 base from V and 7 bases from J; junction bases left unmatched: 9. CDR3 protein: CSARVVLAGWNEQFF. The CDR3 coding sequence is TGCAGTGCTAGAGTGGTCTTAGCGGGATGGAATGAGCAGTTCTTC.

This clone was seen repeatedly, ten times or more. V is TRBV7-8 and J is TRBJ2-5; the D is unclear. The CDR3 length is 14 residues. With 1 base removed from V and 0 bases from J, the gap between germline ends came to 6 bases. Germline V gives CDR1 SGHVS, CDR2 FQNEAQ. The chain's CDR3 is CASSLETNQETQYF. The CDR3 DNA is TGTGCCAGCAGCTTAGAAACAAACCAAGAGACCCAGTACTTC.

This clone was recorded many times. The rearrangement joins TRBV7-3 to TRBJ1-6; 9 bases map to TRBD1. Germline lookup yields CDR1 SGHTA and CDR2 FQGTGA. V shed 4 bases and J 7 bases; nucleotides not matched to a gene: 14. CDR3 length equals 18 residues. CDR3 region: CASSSRDRVLIWNSPLHF. The CDR3 DNA sequence: TGTGCCAGCAGCTCACGGGACAGGGTCCTTATCTGGAATTCACCCCTCCACTTT.

By sample share, this clone is medium-sized (0.01 to 0.1%). J is TRBJ2-7 and V is TRBV10-3, with D perhaps TRBD1 (6 bases). Trimming removed 4 bases from V and 7 bases from J, with 17 bases in between. From germline, CDR1 is ENHRY and CDR2 SYGVKD. This CDR3 comprises 14 residues. CDR3 bases: TGTGCCATCAGTGGGGGCAGGGGCGATGGGGAGCAGTACTTC. Amino acid sequence: CAISGGRGDGEQYF.

The V call is TRBV30, the J call TRBJ2-5; no clear D gene. CDR1 and CDR2 from the germline V gene are GTSNPN and SVGIG (reference sequence). V shed 2 bases and J shed 1 base, with 2 bases lying between them. The CDR3 spans 11 residues. CDR3 in amino acids: CAWSIQETQYF. The CDR3 region has the DNA TGTGCCTGGAGTATCCAAGAGACCCAGTACTTC.

This clone was picked up many times. This rearrangement joins TRBV12-3 or TRBV12-4 to TRBJ2-5; a weak D match, TRBD2 (5 bases). With 5 bases removed from V and 7 bases from J, the gap between germline ends came to 20 bases. The CDR3 covers 15 residues. CDR3 coding DNA: TGTGCCAGCAGTCCTCCGGGATCCCGGGCGCGGACCCAGTACTTC. Translating it yields CASSPPGSRARTQYF.

The chain is built from TRBV6-2 or TRBV6-3 and TRBJ2-3; 8 nucleotides match TRBD2. The CDR3 covers 18 residues. Per germline, CDR1 MNHEY and CDR2 SVGEGT. The V segment lost 0 bases and the J segment 0 bases; nucleotides outside the gene matches: 8. CDR3 in DNA: TGTGCCAGCAGTTACTCGGGACTAGTCCCGTTCAGCACAGATACGCAGTATTTT. Its protein is CASSYSGLVPFSTDTQYF.

This clone was seen many times. J is TRBJ1-2 and V is TRBV12-3 or TRBV12-4; D not resolved. V was pared by 8 bases and J by 7 bases, with 11 bases between. This CDR3 contains 11 residues. The CDR3 region is CASGEARGYTF. CDR3 bases: TGTGCCAGCGGAGAAGCGCGTGGCTACACCTTC.

The chain uses TRBV7-8 and TRBJ2-7; possible D gene TRBD2, 6 bases. V dropped 1 base and J dropped 7 bases, with 20 bases sitting between them. Germline V gives CDR1 SGHVS, CDR2 FQNEAQ. CDR3 size: 16 residues. The CDR3 loop reads CASSLGRTNRAQEQYF. The DNA of the CDR3 is TGTGCCAGCAGCTTAGGCCGGACTAATAGGGCGCAAGAGCAGTACTTC.